This T cell receptor (beta chain) was recorded in a study of T cells in Graves' hyperthyroidism and ophthalmopathy. Looking at the study overall: Blood from the periphery was taken at initial diagnosis, before any treatment. Findings and caveats of the study: Most expanded thyroid clonotypes above 0.001 recurred in blood. Stable hyperthyroidism and ophthalmopathy were separated using 13 V-J signatures.

Patients aged 18 to 65 with hyperthyroidism were newly diagnosed, with duration under 2 months. The length of the CDR3 is 15 residues. V lost 4 bases to trimming and J lost 5 bases, with 15 bases between them. Germline CDR1 and CDR2: MNHNS and SASEGT. Amplification yielded TCR beta CDR3 regions, with RNA transcripts as the source. The primer set for the first-round RT-PCR of the TCR CDR3 was HTBI. In TCRdb, the multiplex PCR reads were re-called with MiXCR into one record per CDR3 protein. The data show 250,000 to 350,000 distinct CDR3 sequences, around 16% seen once. Notes on this clonotype: The antigen is unknown.

The receptor was isolated from a man aged 30-40 years with Graves' hyperthyroidism. Sequencing input: blood. The gene calls are TRBV6-1 and TRBJ1-5, with D uncertain. This chain's CDR3 is CASSGKGRDDQPQHF. The CDR3 DNA sequence: TGTGCCAGCAGTGGCAAAGGACGCGACGATCAGCCCCAGCATTTT.